Here is one T cell receptor beta chain with its context. The sample originates from a study of blood T cell repertoires in COVID-19. Per the original data handling: For nucleated cells, counts were estimated from reference gene primer amplification. Clones were sequenced by immunoSEQ multiplex PCR, and TCRdb holds only the in-frame ones, with some missing. Clonal size and the V and J genes are those of that table, whereas D and trimming came from the DNA. The profile shows under 200,000 clones, approximately 87% of them singletons. The germline V gene has CDR1 SGHKS and CDR2 YYEKEE (reference sequence). V lost 0 bases and J lost 0, with 10 bases in between. This CDR3 has 15 residues.

This TCR came from a man between 18 and 29 years old with active or convalescent COVID-19. The chain couples TRBV5-5 to TRBJ2-7, with a tentative D call TRBD1 (5 bases). The material sequenced was peripheral blood. DNA for the CDR3: TGTGCCAGCAGCTTGGGACAGCATAGCTCCTACGAGCAGTACGTC. Its translation: CASSLGQHSSYEQYV.